Given below is one T cell receptor (beta chain) in context. Its antigen remains unidentified. The data were obtained in a study of cytomegalovirus exposure and HLA in healthy donors. Study-wide findings and caveats: Despite most TCR sequences being rare, some public TCRs occurred in many donors.

The PCR used 60 Vbeta and 13 Jbeta primers. Data came from immunoSEQ multiplex PCR; TCRdb stores just in-frame clones and leaves some out. The table records a few hundred thousand clones, around 89% of them present only once. Sequencing input: PBMCs. The clonotype originates from a woman aged 18-30 years in good health and CMV-seronegative.

The CDR3 region is CASSIGTGRNQPQHF. The DNA of the CDR3 is TGTGCCAGTAGTATCGGGACAGGGAGGAATCAGCCCCAGCATTTT. V is TRBV19 and J is TRBJ1-5; 9 nucleotides line up with TRBD1. This CDR3 comprises 15 residues. The V segment lost 3 bases and the J segment 4 bases; nucleotides outside the gene matches: 4. CDR1 LNHDA and CDR2 SQIVND come from the germline V gene (reference sequence).